The rows below give T cell receptor beta chains drawn from one sample of a study of blood T cell repertoires in COVID-19. Sequencing was performed with immunoSEQ multiplex PCR; in TCRdb, only in-frame clones are kept and a portion is missing. In the table there are about 140,000 clones, roughly 80% of which are singletons. The specimen sequenced was peripheral blood. These TCRs come from a man aged 50-60 years with acute or convalescent COVID-19. Each CDR3 is given with its conserved first and last residue. D genes are given only for firm matches. Size is stated for part of the rows, as once, few or many counts, or as a class when the clone is expanded.

TRBV2	TRBD1	.	TRBJ2-1	CASRKSTSGTGVNEQFF	TGTGCCAGCAGGAAATCAACTTCCGGGACAGGGGTCAATGAGCAGTTCTTC
TRBV20-1	.	.	TRBJ2-3	CSASQVDTQYF	TGCAGTGCTAGTCAGGTCGATACGCAGTATTTT
TRBV6-5	.	.	TRBJ2-7	CASTVGGSYEQYF	TGTGCCAGCACCGTCGGCGGCAGCTACGAGCAGTACTTC
TRBV1	.	.	TRBJ2-3	CTSSQSFWRGGRDTQYF	TGCACCAGCAGCCAGTCGTTCTGGCGGGGGGGCCGAGATACGCAGTATTTT
TRBV7-9	.	.	TRBJ1-5	CASSLWQSWHQPQHF	TGTGCCAGCAGCTTATGGCAGTCTTGGCATCAGCCCCAGCATTTT
TRBV30	.	.	TRBJ1-1	CAWRKTGSLNTEAFF	TGTGCCTGGAGGAAGACAGGATCTCTGAACACTGAAGCTTTCTTT
TRBV28	.	.	TRBJ1-1	CASSLTGNTEAFF	TGTGCCAGCAGTTTAACGGGGAACACTGAAGCTTTCTTT
TRBV29-1	TRBD1	few	TRBJ2-1	CSVVGTGYNEQFF	TGCAGCGTTGTCGGGACAGGATACAATGAGCAGTTCTTC
TRBV10-3	.	.	TRBJ2-3	CAISGADTQYF	TGTGCCATCAGTGGAGCAGATACGCAGTATTTT
TRBV7-9	.	.	TRBJ1-2	CASSSSYGYTF	TGTGCCAGCAGCTCCAGTTATGGCTACACCTTC
TRBV19	.	.	TRBJ1-2	CASSITVQAQGRYGYTF	TGTGCCAGTAGTATCACAGTGCAAGCACAGGGACGCTATGGCTACACCTTC
TRBV5-1	.	.	TRBJ1-4	CASSLTEREKLFF	TGCGCCAGCAGCTTGACTGAGCGGGAAAAACTGTTTTTT
TRBV12-3/TRBV12-4	.	.	TRBJ1-2	CASSPSEERGYTF	TGTGCCAGCAGTCCCTCGGAGGAACGGGGCTACACCTTC
TRBV29-1	.	.	TRBJ1-1	CSVEGFAGNTEAFF	TGCAGCGTTGAAGGATTCGCAGGGAACACTGAAGCTTTCTTT
TRBV7-2	.	few	TRBJ1-1	CASSQTQGGKAFF	TGTGCCAGCAGCCAAACTCAGGGTGGGAAAGCTTTCTTT
TRBV15	TRBD1	.	TRBJ2-1	CATGTGDSNEQFF	TGTGCCACCGGGACAGGGGATTCGAATGAGCAGTTCTTC
TRBV10-2	.	.	TRBJ1-2	CASSPDRDYGYTF	TGCGCCAGCAGCCCTGACAGAGACTATGGCTACACCTTC
TRBV18	.	.	TRBJ1-1	CASSPQGWGGAEAFF	TGTGCCAGCTCACCACAGGGATGGGGGGGGGCTGAAGCTTTCTTT
TRBV6-5	.	.	TRBJ1-1	CASLAGPNTEAFF	TGTGCCAGCCTGGCAGGCCCGAACACTGAAGCTTTCTTT
TRBV30	.	.	TRBJ1-2	CAWSVVRGRLGYTF	TGTGCCTGGAGTGTCGTCAGGGGCAGGCTTGGCTACACCTTC
TRBV5-4	TRBD1	.	TRBJ2-3	CASSLGQFTDTQYF	TGTGCCAGCAGTCTGGGACAGTTCACAGATACGCAGTATTTT
TRBV2	.	once	TRBJ1-2	CASSDSPGGGYTF	TGTGCCAGCAGTGATTCCCCGGGAGGTGGCTACACCTTC
TRBV6-1	.	.	TRBJ1-2	CASSDPGDFANYGYTF	TGTGCCAGCAGTGACCCAGGGGATTTTGCTAACTATGGCTACACCTTC
TRBV7-9	TRBD2	once	TRBJ2-5	CASRPVISLAGLQETQYF	TGTGCCAGCAGGCCGGTCATTTCGCTAGCGGGGCTCCAAGAGACCCAGTACTTC
TRBV5-1	.	few	TRBJ1-1	CASSLAGRGNTEAFF	TGCGCCAGCAGCTTGGCAGGGCGGGGGAACACTGAAGCTTTCTTT
TRBV5-6	TRBD2	.	TRBJ2-2	CASSSGTPGELFF	TGTGCCAGCAGCAGCGGGACCCCCGGGGAGCTGTTTTTT
TRBV15	.	.	TRBJ2-5	CATLFRFETQYF	TGTGCCACCCTCTTCAGGTTCGAGACCCAGTACTTC
TRBV5-1	TRBD2	once	TRBJ2-2	CASSLMGGGNTGELFF	TGCGCCAGCAGCTTGATGGGCGGGGGGAACACCGGGGAGCTGTTTTTT
TRBV6-5	.	.	TRBJ1-1	CASSYGDTEAFF	TGTGCCAGCAGTTACGGAGACACTGAAGCTTTCTTT
TRBV6-5	TRBD1	.	TRBJ1-1	CASIGQGDGAFF	TGTGCCAGCATCGGACAGGGGGATGGAGCTTTCTTT
TRBV9	.	.	TRBJ1-1	CASSVGRVYTEAFF	TGTGCCAGCAGCGTAGGTCGGGTGTACACTGAAGCTTTCTTT
TRBV15	TRBD2	.	TRBJ2-5	CATSRDLAGGRETQYF	TGTGCCACCAGCAGAGATCTAGCGGGGGGGCGGGAGACCCAGTACTTC
TRBV4-1	.	.	TRBJ1-1	CASSQTVNTEAFF	TGCGCCAGCAGCCAAACAGTGAACACTGAAGCTTTCTTT
TRBV3-1/TRBV3-2	TRBD1	.	TRBJ2-2	CASSHARGQGDTGELFF	TGTGCCAGCAGCCACGCCAGGGGGCAGGGAGACACCGGGGAGCTGTTTTTT
TRBV7-9	.	.	TRBJ1-1	CASSPTLGNTEAFF	TGTGCCAGCAGCCCGACTTTAGGTAACACTGAAGCTTTCTTT
TRBV5-6	.	.	TRBJ1-6	CASSLVGGRDSPLHF	TGTGCCAGCAGCTTGGTCGGGGGGCGGGATTCACCCCTCCACTTT
TRBV3-1/TRBV3-2	.	.	TRBJ1-1	CASSSRTVNTEAFF	TGTGCCAGCAGCTCCCGTACGGTGAACACTGAAGCTTTCTTT
TRBV5-1	TRBD2	.	TRBJ2-5	CASTERGPYQETQYF	TGCGCCAGCACAGAGCGGGGACCGTACCAAGAGACCCAGTACTTC
TRBV7-2	.	.	TRBJ2-3	CASSLRGSYGFTDTQYF	TGTGCCAGCAGCTTACGGGGGTCTTACGGGTTCACAGATACGCAGTATTTT
TRBV5-1	.	.	TRBJ1-1	CASSIGQNEAFF	TGCGCCAGCAGCATTGGACAGAATGAAGCTTTCTTT
TRBV12-3/TRBV12-4	.	.	TRBJ1-5	CASSLQASQPQHF	TGTGCCAGCAGTTTACAGGCATCTCAGCCCCAGCATTTT
TRBV6-6	.	.	TRBJ1-6	CASSGEGISNSPLHF	TGTGCCAGCAGTGGGGAGGGGATCAGCAATTCACCCCTCCACTTT
TRBV13	.	.	TRBJ2-1	CASSFRDGYSYNEQFF	TGTGCCAGCAGCTTCCGGGATGGGTACTCCTACAATGAGCAGTTCTTC
TRBV18	.	.	TRBJ2-2	CASSPNQASNTGELFF	TGTGCCAGCTCACCAAACCAGGCTTCGAACACCGGGGAGCTGTTTTTT
TRBV12-5	.	.	TRBJ2-1	CASGLEDREQFF	TGTGCTAGTGGTTTGGAAGACAGAGAGCAGTTCTTC
TRBV18	.	once	TRBJ2-1	CASSPRMDSSYNEQFF	TGTGCCAGCTCACCCCGGATGGACAGCTCCTACAATGAGCAGTTCTTC
TRBV24-1	.	.	TRBJ2-3	CATSDSGTTSTDTQYF	TGTGCCACCAGTGATTCCGGGACAACCAGCACAGATACGCAGTATTTT
TRBV19	.	.	TRBJ2-6	CASSLLTGLAGANVLTF	TGTGCCAGTAGTCTCTTAACAGGTCTCGCTGGGGCCAACGTCCTGACTTTC
TRBV2	.	.	TRBJ1-3	CASSEFSGFSGNTIYF	TGTGCCAGCAGTGAATTTTCGGGGTTCTCTGGAAACACCATATATTTT
TRBV5-1	.	.	TRBJ1-5	CASSLGQVGEPQHF	TGCGCCAGCAGCTTGGGACAGGTCGGGGAGCCCCAGCATTTT